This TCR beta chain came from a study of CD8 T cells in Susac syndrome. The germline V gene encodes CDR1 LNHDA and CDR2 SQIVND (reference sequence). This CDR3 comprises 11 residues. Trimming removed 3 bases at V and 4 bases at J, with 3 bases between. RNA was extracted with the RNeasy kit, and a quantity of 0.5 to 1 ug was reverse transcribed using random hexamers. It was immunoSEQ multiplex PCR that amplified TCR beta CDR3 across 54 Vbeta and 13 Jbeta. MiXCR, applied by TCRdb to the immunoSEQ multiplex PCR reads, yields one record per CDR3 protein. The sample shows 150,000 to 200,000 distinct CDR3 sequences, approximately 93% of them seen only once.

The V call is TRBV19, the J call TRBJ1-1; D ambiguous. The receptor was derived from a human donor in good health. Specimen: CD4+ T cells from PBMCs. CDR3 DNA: TGTGCCAGTAGTATTCTCACTGAAGCTTTCTTT. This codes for CASSILTEAFF.